This T cell receptor beta chain originates from a study of blood T cell repertoires in COVID-19 (TCRdb year 2020). At the level of the whole study: Samples covering the acute and convalescent phases of COVID-19 were provided by collaborators in the United States, Italy and Spain. Where HLA class I and class II types were available, the types were taken from metadata supplied by the sample provider, not from assay-based typing. Samples were obtained from the ongoing ImmuneRACE study (first 160 participants) and from 1,254 subjects provided by 6 global collaborators. A freely available public database, intended as a resource for researchers studying the immune response to SARS-CoV-2, is where the repertoires were released. Sample metadata almost always included a de-identified subject ID, COVID-19 status, age in years and sex. Subjects who had been exposed to COVID-19, were actively infected with it, or had recovered from it provided the deeply sampled blood TCRbeta repertoires that made up the dataset. The material from the prospective study consisted of cDNA or gDNA derived from T cells, B-cell-depleted T cells, or PBMCs. What the research found in general, with its limitations: Clinical and demographic metadata were provided uncurated, with the amount varying by source and participant.

The immunoSEQ Assay, a bias-controlled multiplex PCR, was used to amplify TCRbeta CDR3 regions from genomic DNA. The study's processing was this. Within the assay, amplification of reference gene primers was used to estimate how many nucleated cells each sample contained. To quantify the absolute abundance of each unique TCRbeta CDR3 rearrangement, sequence reads were collapsed and filtered. For each sample, productive Simpson clonality was calculated by taking the square root of Simpson's diversity index across productive rearrangements. The table comes from immuneACCESS by way of TCRdb, which keeps in-frame sequences with V and J called. Part of the clones is missing from these tables; in studies checked, under half for an unresolved V gene and the rest for unknown reasons. That table gives V, J and clone size, and the DNA gave D and trimming. Present in this sample are roughly 190,000 clones, more than 75% of which were seen just once. Of the sample, around 17% falls within the top ten clones.

Relative to germline, V is 0 bases shorter and J is 5 bases shorter, with 11 bases between their ends. The germline V gene encodes CDR1 SGHRS and CDR2 YFSETQ. From its cysteine to its phenylalanine, the CDR3 spans 14 amino acids. Here the CDR3 DNA is all that survives: 42 bases in frame from base 1. In the prospective study, participants were about 18 to 100 years old, resided in about two dozen geographic areas of the United States, and were enrolled through a virtual design. In the prospective study, cohorts were assigned on the basis of participant-reported clinical history obtained from a screening survey and a study questionnaire. In the prospective study, mobile phlebotomists collected whole blood, serum and a nasopharyngeal or oropharyngeal swab from each participant. Prospective study participants could optionally give additional blood draws and questionnaires over a roughly 2-month period. Before DNA extraction, blood samples from the prospective study were shipped at room temperature or frozen.

Comment on this clone: Its antigen is unknown. No much larger clonotype is one base removed from it; base qualities were not supplied.

The chain is made from TRBV5-1 and TRBJ1-2; D gene: possibly TRBD1, on 5 matching bases. The clonotype comes from a woman aged 50 to 60 with acute COVID-19. The specimen sequenced was PBMCs or T cells enriched from blood (not recorded which). Here the CDR3 is given as CASSLERAGYGYTF. The bases are TGCGCCAGCAGCTTGGAAAGGGCAGGGTATGGCTACACCTTC. The reference TRBV5-1 and TRBJ1-2 proteins fill in what lies around the CDR3, so the full variable domain reads KAGVTQTPRYLIKTRGQQVTLSCSPISGHRSVSWYQQTPGQGLQFLFEYFSETQRNKGNFPGRFSGRQFSNSRSEMNVSTLELGDSALYLCASSLERAGYGYTFGSGTRLTVV.